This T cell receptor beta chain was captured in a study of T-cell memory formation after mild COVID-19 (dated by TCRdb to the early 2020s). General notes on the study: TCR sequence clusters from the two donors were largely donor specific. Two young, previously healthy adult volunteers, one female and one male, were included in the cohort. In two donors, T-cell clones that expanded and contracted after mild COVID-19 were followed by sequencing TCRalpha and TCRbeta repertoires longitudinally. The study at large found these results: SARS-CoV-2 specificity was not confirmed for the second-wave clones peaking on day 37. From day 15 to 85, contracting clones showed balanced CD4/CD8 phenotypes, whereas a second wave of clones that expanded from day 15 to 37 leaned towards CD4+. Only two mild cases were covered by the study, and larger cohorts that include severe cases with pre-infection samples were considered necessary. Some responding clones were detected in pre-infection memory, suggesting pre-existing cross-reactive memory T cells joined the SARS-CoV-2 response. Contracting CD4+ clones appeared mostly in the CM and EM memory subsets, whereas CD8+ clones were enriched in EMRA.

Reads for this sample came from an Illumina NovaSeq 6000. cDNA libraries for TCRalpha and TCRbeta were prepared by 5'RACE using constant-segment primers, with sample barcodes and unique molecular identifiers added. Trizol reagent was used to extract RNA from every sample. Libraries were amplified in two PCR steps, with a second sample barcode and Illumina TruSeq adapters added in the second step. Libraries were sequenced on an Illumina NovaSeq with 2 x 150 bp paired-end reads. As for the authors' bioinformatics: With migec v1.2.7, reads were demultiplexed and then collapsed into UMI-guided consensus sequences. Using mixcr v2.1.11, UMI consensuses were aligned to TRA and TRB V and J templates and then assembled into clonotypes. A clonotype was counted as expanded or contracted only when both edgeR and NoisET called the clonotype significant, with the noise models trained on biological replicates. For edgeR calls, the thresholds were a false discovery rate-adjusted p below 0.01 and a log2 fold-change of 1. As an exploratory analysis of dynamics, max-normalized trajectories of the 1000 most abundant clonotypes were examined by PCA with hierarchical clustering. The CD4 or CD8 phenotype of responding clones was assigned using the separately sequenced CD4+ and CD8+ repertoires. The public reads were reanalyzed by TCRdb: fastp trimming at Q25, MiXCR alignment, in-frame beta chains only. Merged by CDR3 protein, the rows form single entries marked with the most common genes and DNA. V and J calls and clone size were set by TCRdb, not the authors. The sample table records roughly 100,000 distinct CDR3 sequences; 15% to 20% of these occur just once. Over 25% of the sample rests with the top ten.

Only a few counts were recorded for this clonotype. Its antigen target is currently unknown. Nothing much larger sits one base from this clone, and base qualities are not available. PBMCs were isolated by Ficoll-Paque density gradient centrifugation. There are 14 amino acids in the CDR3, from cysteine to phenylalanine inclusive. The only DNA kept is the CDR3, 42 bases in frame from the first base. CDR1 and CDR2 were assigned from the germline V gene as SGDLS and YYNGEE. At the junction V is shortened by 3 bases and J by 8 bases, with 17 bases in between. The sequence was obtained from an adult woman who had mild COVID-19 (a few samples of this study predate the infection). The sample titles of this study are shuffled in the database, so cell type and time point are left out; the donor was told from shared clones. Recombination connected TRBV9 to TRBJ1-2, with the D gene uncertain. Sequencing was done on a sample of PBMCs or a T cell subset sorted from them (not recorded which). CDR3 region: CASSERDELYGYTF. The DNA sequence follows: TGTGCCAGCAGCGAGAGGGATGAGCTTTACGGCTACACCTTC.